The 3 T cell receptor beta chains reported below all come from one sample, sequenced in a study of OX40 agonist ivuxolimab in advanced cancers. Preparation of the library involved the immunoSEQ multiplex PCR assay. The clones in this table, taken by TCRdb from immuneACCESS, are in-frame only. Not every clone is retained; where verified, under half of the shortfall comes from an unresolved V gene, and the cause of the rest is unknown. For this sample the table gives tens of thousands of clones, of which about nine tenths were detected only once. The leading ten clones occupy 4% of the sample. Source: CD4+ or CD8+ T cells sorted from blood, taken in a trial of the OX40 agonist ivuxolimab. These receptors originate from an adult with an advanced solid tumor such as melanoma, head and neck, liver or kidney cancer.

The gene calls are TRBV2 and TRBJ2-3; maybe TRBD2 (6 bases). This CDR3 spans 15 amino acids. From germline, CDR1 is SNHLY and CDR2 FYNNEI. V lost 7 bases, J lost 4 bases, and 18 bases lay in between. CDR3 sequence (DNA): TGTGCCAGCAATCGGGACTCCCAGATCCCAGATACGCAGTATTTT. The encoded protein is CASNRDSQIPDTQYF.

V is TRBV18 and J is TRBJ2-3, with D tentatively TRBD2 (6 bases). Trimming took 2 bases from V and 0 from J, leaving 12 bases between them. Germline V gene data show CDR1 as KGHSH and CDR2 as LQKENI. This CDR3 is built from 16 residues. The CDR3 is CASSPGRLASTDTQYF. The DNA for the CDR3 is TGTGCCAGCTCACCAGGCCGGCTAGCGAGCACAGATACGCAGTATTTT.

The chain carries TRBV6-5 and TRBJ2-5, with a weak D call TRBD2 (6 bases). Germline CDR1 reads MNHEY; CDR2 reads SVGAGI. The CDR3 has 12 amino acids. V lost 5 bases and J lost 9, with 13 bases in between. The CDR3 coding sequence is TGTGCCAGCAGTCTTTCCCCGGGGGCCCAGTACTTC. Its protein is CASSLSPGAQYF.